This is a list of T cell receptor beta chains from one sample in a study of memory CD4+ T cells and cytomegalovirus serostatus. Here immunoSEQ multiplex PCR was the method, and the copy in TCRdb shows in-frame clones only, minus some. Here the sample spans around 60,000 clones, approximately 78% being singletons. Sequenced sample: memory CD4+ T cells from blood. Receptor source: an adult in good health and CMV-seronegative. CDR3s include the opening cysteine and the closing phenylalanine or tryptophan. Fields, in order: clone size, V gene, D gene, J gene, CDR3 DNA, CDR3 protein. D genes are given only for firm matches. Clone size is not always given. Where it is, it says once, few, many or a class for expanded clones.

>NA|TRBV5-4|TRBD1|TRBJ2-7
TGTGCCAGCAGCCAAGGACAGGGCCCCTACGAGCAGTACTTC
CASSQGQGPYEQYF
>NA|TRBV11-2|NA|TRBJ2-1
TGTGCCAGCAGCGGGGGGACTGCCTCCTACAATGAGCAGTTCTTC
CASSGGTASYNEQFF
>NA|TRBV6-1|NA|TRBJ1-5
TGTGCCAGCAGTGAGCATAAGGAAAAAGCCCAGCATTTT
CASSEHKEKAQHF
>NA|TRBV7-9|TRBD2|TRBJ2-3
TGTGCCAGCAGCTATGAGCGGGAGGGCGATACGCAGTATTTT
CASSYEREGDTQYF
>few|TRBV28|NA|TRBJ2-3
TGTGCCAGCGGAGACAGCCTCCGCTTCACAGATACGCAGTATTTT
CASGDSLRFTDTQYF
>NA|TRBV7-9|NA|TRBJ1-3
TGTGCCAGCAGCTCCTCCCAAAGCTCTGGAAACACCATATATTTT
CASSSSQSSGNTIYF
>NA|TRBV19|NA|TRBJ2-5
TGTGCCAGTAGTACCCGGGCGGACCAAGAGACCCAGTACTTC
CASSTRADQETQYF
>NA|TRBV5-6|TRBD1|TRBJ1-2
TGTGCCAGCAGCTTGGTGACAGGGGGGACTGATGGCTACACCTTC
CASSLVTGGTDGYTF
>NA|TRBV2|NA|TRBJ1-2
TGTGCCACAACCCCATCAGCCGTTGTGGGCTACACCTTC
CATTPSAVVGYTF
>NA|TRBV6-5|NA|TRBJ1-3
TGTGCCAGCAGTTACTCTGGACCGATCTCTGGAAACACCATATATTTT
CASSYSGPISGNTIYF
>NA|TRBV5-5|NA|TRBJ2-3
TGTGCCAGCAGCCCAGCGGGTTCCACAGATACGCAGTATTTT
CASSPAGSTDTQYF
>NA|TRBV18|NA|TRBJ2-7
TGTGCCAGCTCACCTCCCGGATCTAGCGTACCCTCCTACGAGCAGTACTTC
CASSPPGSSVPSYEQYF
>NA|TRBV5-1|NA|TRBJ2-5
TGCGCCAGCAGCTTGAGGGGGGGGCCGCCGGGGGAGACCCAGTACTTC
CASSLRGGPPGETQYF
>NA|TRBV6-1|TRBD2|TRBJ2-1
TGTGCCAGCAGGGTAGCGGGCGGGGGGTACAATGAGCAGTTCTTC
CASRVAGGGYNEQFF
>NA|TRBV28|NA|TRBJ1-2
TGTGCCAGCAGGGGAGGACAGCCCTACTATGGCTACACCTTC
CASRGGQPYYGYTF
>NA|TRBV9|NA|TRBJ1-3
TGTGCCAGCAGGAGTGGAAACACCATATATTTT
CASRSGNTIYF
>NA|TRBV7-2|NA|TRBJ2-1
TGTGCCAGCAGCTTCGAGCGGGACACAAGAGGCAATGAGCAGTTCTTC
CASSFERDTRGNEQFF
>NA|TRBV11-2|TRBD1|TRBJ2-7
TGTGCCAGCAGCTCCACAGGGGAGAGCTACGAGCAGTACTTC
CASSSTGESYEQYF
>NA|TRBV6-1|NA|TRBJ1-3
TGTGCCAGCAGTGCCCGGGAGGGGAGCTCTGGAAACACCATATATTTT
CASSAREGSSGNTIYF
>NA|TRBV2|NA|TRBJ2-7
TGTGCCAGCAGTGAAAACGACAGATCCGAGCAGTACTTC
CASSENDRSEQYF
>NA|TRBV29-1|NA|TRBJ2-7
TGCAGCGCGGGACGAAATTCCGGCGAGCAGTACTTC
CSAGRNSGEQYF
>NA|TRBV5-1|NA|TRBJ1-3
TGCGCCAGCAGCCGCGAGGGAAGCTCTGGAAACACCATATATTTT
CASSREGSSGNTIYF
>NA|TRBV25-1|NA|TRBJ2-3
TGTGCCAGCAGTGAATCGAGGGGCAGCACAGATACGCAGTATTTT
CASSESRGSTDTQYF
>NA|TRBV6-6|NA|TRBJ1-2
TGTGCCAGCGGCCTACCAAACTATGGCTACACCTTC
CASGLPNYGYTF
>NA|TRBV28|TRBD1|TRBJ1-5
TGTGCCAGCAGAGGGACAGTTAGCAATCAGCCCCAGCATTTT
CASRGTVSNQPQHF
>NA|TRBV5-1|NA|TRBJ2-1
TGCGCCAGCAGCTTGGGGACAGACAGGAACAATGAGCAGTTCTTC
CASSLGTDRNNEQFF
>NA|TRBV11-3|NA|TRBJ2-1
TGTGCCAGCAGCACTCAAGGCGGGACAGACAATGAGCAGTTCTTC
CASSTQGGTDNEQFF
>NA|TRBV6-1|NA|TRBJ1-1
TGTGCCAGCAGTGAAGCGCGAGGACGGAGGGCTTTCTTT
CASSEARGRRAFF
>NA|TRBV4-1|NA|TRBJ1-1
TGCGCCAGCAGCCAAGGGGACTCGGAATACACTGAAGCTTTCTTT
CASSQGDSEYTEAFF
>NA|TRBV10-3|NA|TRBJ1-3
TGTGCCATCAAGAGGGCAGGACCCTCTGGAAACACCATATATTTT
CAIKRAGPSGNTIYF
>NA|TRBV28|NA|TRBJ2-5
TGTGCCAGCAGTTTCGGCGGGGAGACCCAGTACTTC
CASSFGGETQYF
>NA|TRBV18|NA|TRBJ2-3
TGTGCCAGCTCACCAACAGATACGCAGTATTTT
CASSPTDTQYF
>NA|TRBV11-3|TRBD2|TRBJ2-7
TGTGCCAGCAGCTTAGTGTCTAGCGGGAGCTACGAGCAGTACTTC
CASSLVSSGSYEQYF
>NA|TRBV28|TRBD1|TRBJ2-7
TGTGCCAGCAGTGCCGGGACAGGGCTTGCCTACGAGCAGTACTTC
CASSAGTGLAYEQYF
>NA|TRBV7-2|NA|TRBJ1-1
TGTGCCAGCAGCCCAATCGCGGGGGGGTTTCGCAACCTGTTT
CASSPIAGGFRNLF
>NA|TRBV30|TRBD2|TRBJ2-7
TGTGCCGGAAGGGGACTAGCGGGATACGAGCAGTACTTC
CAGRGLAGYEQYF
>NA|TRBV5-1|TRBD2|TRBJ2-3
TGCGCCAGCAGCACCTCCGGGACTAGCGGGAGCCGATACACAGATACGCAGTATTTT
CASSTSGTSGSRYTDTQYF
>NA|TRBV5-1|NA|TRBJ1-1
TGCGCCAGCAGCTTGACCGCAGGGGACACTGAAGCTTTCTTT
CASSLTAGDTEAFF
>NA|TRBV10-1|NA|TRBJ2-2
TGCGCCAGCAGGAAGACGGTGAACACCGGGGAGCTGTTTTTT
CASRKTVNTGELFF
>NA|TRBV4-1|TRBD1|TRBJ1-6
TGCGCCAGCAGCGACGGACAGGTGAATAATTCACCCCTCCACTTT
CASSDGQVNNSPLHF
>NA|TRBV5-1|NA|TRBJ1-3
TGCGCCAGCAGCTTGGAGGTCCTCTCTGGAAACACCATATATTTT
CASSLEVLSGNTIYF
>NA|TRBV4-1|NA|TRBJ1-5
TGCGCCAGCAGCATGGGGGGGGGCTATCAGCCCCAGCATTTT
CASSMGGGYQPQHF
>NA|TRBV27|TRBD1|TRBJ2-7
TGTGCCAGCAGCGGGACAGGCGCCTACGAGCAGTACTTC
CASSGTGAYEQYF
>NA|TRBV9|TRBD1|TRBJ2-5
TGTGCCAGCACCCCCGGGACAGGGGGCGAAGAGACCCAGTACTTC
CASTPGTGGEETQYF
>NA|TRBV5-6|NA|TRBJ2-2
TGTGCCAGCAGCGTAGTAGGGGCAGGGTGGTCCGAGGGAGCTGTTTTT
CASSVVGAGWSEGAVF
>once|TRBV29-1|NA|TRBJ2-5
TGCAGCGTTGCTCAGGGACAAGAGACCCAGTACTTC
CSVAQGQETQYF
>few|TRBV6-5|TRBD1|TRBJ1-5
TGTGCCAGCAGACAGGGGCTGGGGCAGCCCCAGCATTTT
CASRQGLGQPQHF
>few|TRBV20-1|NA|TRBJ1-1
TGCAGGGCGGGGACGAACACTGAAGCTTTCTTT
CRAGTNTEAFF
>NA|TRBV6-1|NA|TRBJ1-1
TGTGCCAGCAGCGGACAGAGACTGAACACTGAAGCTTTCTTT
CASSGQRLNTEAFF
>NA|TRBV7-3|NA|TRBJ1-2
TGTGCCAGCAGCCCCTCCGGCGGCAATGGCTACACCTTC
CASSPSGGNGYTF